This TCR beta chain was sequenced in a study of blood T cells in healthy people across ages. Trimming stripped 2 bases from V and 5 bases from J, with 19 bases between. CDR3 size: 17 residues. Looked up from germline, CDR1 is MNHEY and CDR2 is SVGAGI. A J-beta primer mix and a sample-barcoded 5' primer were used in a second PCR of roughly 6 to 11 cycles. TCRdb processed the 5' RACE reads anew with MiXCR; each CDR3 protein has one entry. The sample yields about 800,000 distinct CDR3 sequences, more than 45% seen once. This clonotype was sampled from a man aged 25-40 years in good health. The chain employs TRBV6-5 and TRBJ2-1; the D gene is possibly TRBD2 (6 bases). Sample: blood. This CDR3 is CASSYQPGRSANNEQFF. DNA for the CDR3: TGTGCCAGCAGTTACCAACCCGGGAGAAGCGCGAACAATGAGCAGTTCTTC.